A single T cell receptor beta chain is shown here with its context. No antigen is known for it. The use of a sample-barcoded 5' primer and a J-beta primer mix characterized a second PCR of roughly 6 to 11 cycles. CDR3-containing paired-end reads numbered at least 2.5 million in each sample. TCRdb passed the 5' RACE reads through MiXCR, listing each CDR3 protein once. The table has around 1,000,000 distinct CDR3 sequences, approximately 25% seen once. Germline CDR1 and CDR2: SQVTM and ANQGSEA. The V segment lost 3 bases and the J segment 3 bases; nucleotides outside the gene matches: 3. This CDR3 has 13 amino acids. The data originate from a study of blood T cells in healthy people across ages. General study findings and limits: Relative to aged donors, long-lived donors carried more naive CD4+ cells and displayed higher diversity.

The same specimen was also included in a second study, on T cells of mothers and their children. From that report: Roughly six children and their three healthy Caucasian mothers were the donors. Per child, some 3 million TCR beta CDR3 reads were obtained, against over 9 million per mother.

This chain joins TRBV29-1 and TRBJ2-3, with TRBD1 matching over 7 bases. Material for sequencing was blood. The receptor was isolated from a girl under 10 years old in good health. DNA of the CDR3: TGCAGCGTTGAGTTACAGGGGACAGATACGCAGTATTTT. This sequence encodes CSVELQGTDTQYF.